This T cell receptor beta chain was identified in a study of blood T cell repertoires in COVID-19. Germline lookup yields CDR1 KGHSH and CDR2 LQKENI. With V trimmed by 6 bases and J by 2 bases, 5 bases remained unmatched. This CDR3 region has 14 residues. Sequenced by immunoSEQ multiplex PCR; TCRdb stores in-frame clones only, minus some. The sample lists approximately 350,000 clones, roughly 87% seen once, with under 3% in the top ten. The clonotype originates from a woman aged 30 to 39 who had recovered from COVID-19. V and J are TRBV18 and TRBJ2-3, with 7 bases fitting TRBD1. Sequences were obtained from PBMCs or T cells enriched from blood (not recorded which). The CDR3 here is CASSLTGATDTQYF. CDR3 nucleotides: TGTGCCAGCTCCTTAACAGGGGCCACAGATACGCAGTATTTT.